A single sample is the source of the 20 T cell receptor beta chains below, sequenced in a study of cytomegalovirus exposure and HLA in healthy donors. 13 Jbeta primers and 60 Vbeta primers were used for the PCR. Profiled with immunoSEQ multiplex PCR; TCRdb holds only in-frame clones, not every one. The data contain approximately 120,000 clones, 70% to 90% of them singletons. The sample taken for sequencing was PBMCs. These receptors were taken from a man between 18 and 35 years old in good health and CMV-seropositive.

The chain links TRBV5-1 to TRBJ1-1; no clear D gene. With 4 bases removed from V and 0 bases from J, the gap between germline ends came to 10 bases. The CDR3 runs 14 residues. The germline V gene has CDR1 SGHRS and CDR2 YFSETQ. The CDR3 spells CASSLGVVNTEAFF. The DNA for the CDR3 is TGCGCCAGCAGCCTGGGAGTCGTGAACACTGAAGCTTTCTTT.

The chain employs TRBV27 and TRBJ2-7; D remains unclear. V lost 5 bases and J lost 0, with 8 bases in between. CDR3 length equals 13 residues. Germline loops: CDR1 MNHEY, CDR2 SMNVEV (reference sequence). The CDR3 DNA reads as TGTGCCAGCAGTCCACCCGGCTCCTACGAGCAGTACTTC. It encodes CASSPPGSYEQYF.

This chain joins TRBV29-1 and TRBJ1-1; TRBD1 matches 10 bases. The length of the CDR3 is 12 residues. V trimming: 3 bases; J trimming: 10 bases; junction bases outside the gene matches: 5. Germline CDR1 and CDR2: SQVTM and ANQGSEA. Written as DNA, the CDR3 is TGCAGCGTTGAGTGGGACAGGGGAAGAGCTTTCTTT. Translated, it gives CSVEWDRGRAFF.

The chain has TRBV10-3 and TRBJ2-2; TRBD2 is a possible D gene (6 bases). Germline V gives CDR1 ENHRY, CDR2 SYGVKD. The CDR3 covers 13 residues. V lost 7 bases and J 1 base, leaving 7 bases between the germline ends. The CDR3 DNA reads as TGTGCCATCATGACTAGGAACACCGGGGAGCTGTTTTTT. Amino acid sequence: CAIMTRNTGELFF.

V gene TRBV5-8 combines with J gene TRBJ2-5, with 9 bases identical to TRBD1. The length of the CDR3 is 16 residues. Trimming took 3 bases from V and 5 from J; bases not matched to a gene: 11. The germline gives CDR1 SGHTS, CDR2 YDEGEE. The CDR3 here is CASSSKPGQGGETQYF. The CDR3 DNA is TGTGCCAGCAGCTCGAAACCGGGACAGGGAGGTGAGACCCAGTACTTC. Together with reference TRBV5-8 and TRBJ2-5, the CDR3 gives the full variable domain: EAGVTQSPTHLIKTRGQQATLRCSPISGHTSVYWYQQALGLGLQFLLWYDEGEERNRGNFPPRFSGRQFPNYSSELNVNALELEDSALYLCASSSKPGQGGETQYFGPGTRLLVL.

The chain combines TRBV6-5 with TRBJ2-7, with 7 bases aligning to TRBD2. This CDR3 is built from 14 residues. The V gene's germline CDR1 is MNHEY and CDR2 SVGAGI. With V trimmed by 5 bases and J by 7 bases, 11 bases remained unmatched. This chain's CDR3 is CASSAVGLVGEQYF. CDR3 nucleotide sequence: TGTGCCAGCAGTGCCGTCGGACTAGTTGGGGAGCAGTACTTC.

This chain uses TRBV5-5 with TRBJ1-3; D is uncertain. With 0 bases removed from V and 0 bases from J, the gap between germline ends came to 10 bases. The CDR3 spans 16 residues. Germline CDR1 and CDR2: SGHKS and YYEKEE (reference sequence). The CDR3 sequence is CASSLGSVLSGNTIYF. For the CDR3, the DNA is TGTGCCAGCAGCTTGGGGTCGGTCCTCTCTGGAAACACCATATATTTT.

The rearrangement joins TRBV6-8 to TRBJ1-1; the D gene is possibly TRBD1 (6 bases). Germline lookup yields CDR1 MNHGY and CDR2 SAAAGT. The V end lost 9 bases, the J end lost 0 bases, and 11 bases lay between the germline ends. CDR3 length: 13 amino acids. The CDR3 reads CARPGQLNTEAFF. The CDR3, as DNA: TGTGCCAGACCTGGACAGTTGAACACTGAAGCTTTCTTT.

This chain connects TRBV2 to TRBJ2-2; 11 nucleotides line up with TRBD2. Germline values: CDR1 SNHLY, CDR2 FYNNEI. Trimming took 6 bases from V and 3 from J; bases not matched to a gene: 6. This CDR3 contains 16 residues. CDR3 sequence: CASRASGGSDTGELFF. DNA of the CDR3: TGTGCCAGCAGGGCTAGCGGGGGGAGCGACACCGGGGAGCTGTTTTTT.

V gene TRBV5-6 combines with J gene TRBJ1-5, with 7 bases that match TRBD1. With V trimmed by 4 bases and J by 2 bases, 3 bases remained unmatched. CDR1 and CDR2 from the germline V gene are SGHDT and YYEEEE. The length of the CDR3 is 14 residues. As DNA, the CDR3 is TGTGCCAGCAGCCTAACAGGGGGCAATCAGCCCCAGCATTTT. Residues: CASSLTGGNQPQHF.

This chain links TRBV6-1 with TRBJ1-6; tentative D call: TRBD1 (5 bases). The V end was cut by 7 bases, the J end by 2 bases, with 12 bases between. CDR3 length: 15 amino acids. Per the germline V gene, CDR1 is MNHNS and CDR2 is SASEGT. The chain's CDR3 is CASTSGATYNSPLHF. Written as DNA, the CDR3 is TGTGCCAGCACTAGCGGGGCGACCTATAATTCACCCCTCCACTTT.

V usage is TRBV7-6 and J usage is TRBJ2-5, with 7 bases identical to TRBD1. Trimming at V came to 5 bases and at J to 1 base, leaving 4 bases not matched to a gene. Looked up from germline, CDR1 is SGHVS and CDR2 is FNYEAQ. The CDR3 length is 14 residues. The CDR3 bases are TGTGCCAGCAGCAGCCGGACAGGCCAAGAGACCCAGTACTTC. Translation gives CASSSRTGQETQYF.

This clone was seen only once. The rearrangement joins TRBV7-9 to TRBJ2-7, with 8 bases aligning to TRBD1. This CDR3 spans 16 amino acids. Germline V gene lookup returns CDR1 SEHNR and CDR2 FQNEAQ (reference sequence). With V trimmed by 3 bases and J by 1 base, 8 bases remained unmatched. CDR3 residues: CASSFSPTGDSYEQYF. The CDR3 DNA sequence: TGTGCCAGCAGCTTTTCCCCGACAGGGGATTCCTACGAGCAGTACTTC. Looking up the rest from reference TRBV7-9 and TRBJ2-7 gives the full variable domain: DTGVSQNPRHKITKRGQNVTFRCDPISEHNRLYWYRQTLGQGPEFLTYFQNEAQLEKSRLLSDRFSAERPKGSFSTLEIQRTEQGDSAMYLCASSFSPTGDSYEQYFGPGTRLTVT.

The chain is built from TRBV19 and TRBJ2-7; 10 nucleotides align to TRBD1. Germline-derived CDR1 and CDR2 are LNHDA and SQIVND (reference sequence). V lost 5 bases and J lost 0; bases outside the gene matches: 4. CDR3 size: 15 residues. CDR3 sequence reads: CASSVGQGVSYEQYF. The CDR3, as DNA: TGTGCCAGTAGTGTTGGACAGGGGGTCTCCTACGAGCAGTACTTC.

The rearrangement joins TRBV7-9 to TRBJ2-2; 7 bases match TRBD2. There are 14 residues in the CDR3. The germline V gene has CDR1 SEHNR and CDR2 FQNEAQ (reference sequence). Losses at the gene ends were 5 bases for V and 3 bases for J; bases not matched to a gene: 3. The CDR3 reads CASSRTSYTGELFF. CDR3 DNA sequence: TGTGCCAGCAGCAGGACTAGTTACACCGGGGAGCTGTTTTTT.

This chain links TRBV6-5 with TRBJ2-2, with D uncertain. Germline V CDR1 and CDR2: MNHEY, SVGAGI. The V end was cut by 8 bases, the J end by 1 base, with 11 bases between. The CDR3 contains 14 residues. The DNA for the CDR3 is TGTGCCAGCTTGCCTGGGCAGAACACCGGGGAGCTGTTTTTT. This sequence encodes CASLPGQNTGELFF.

This clone was observed a single time. CDR3 coding DNA: TGTGCCTCCGGGGGGGGCGGGGAGCTGTTTTTT. Translating gives CASGGGGELFF. The V call is TRBV30, the J call TRBJ2-2, with TRBD2 matching over 8 bases. V shed 7 bases, J shed 7 bases, and the junction held 2 bases outside the gene matches. CDR3 length: 11 amino acids. The germline V gene encodes CDR1 GTSNPN and CDR2 SVGIG (reference sequence).

The V call is TRBV29-1, the J call TRBJ2-7, with a possible D match to TRBD1 (6 bases). The CDR3 length is 13 residues. CDR1 and CDR2 from the germline V gene are SQVTM and ANQGSEA. The V gene lost 7 bases and the J gene lost 3 bases, with 16 bases spanning the gap. DNA of the CDR3: TGCAGCGCCTCCACAGGGCCCTTCTACGAGCAGTACTTC. As protein: CSASTGPFYEQYF.

The rearrangement uses TRBV2 and TRBJ2-3, with 9 bases identical to TRBD2. The CDR3 is made up of 15 amino acids. CDR1 and CDR2 from the germline V gene are SNHLY and FYNNEI. V trimming: 3 bases; J trimming: 2 bases; junction bases outside the gene matches: 3. The CDR3 region is CASSDVAGVTDTQYF. The DNA of the CDR3 is TGTGCCAGCAGTGATGTAGCGGGGGTCACAGATACGCAGTATTTT.

The chain recombines TRBV7-6 with TRBJ2-7, with a tentative D call TRBD1 (5 bases). Per germline, CDR1 SGHVS and CDR2 FNYEAQ. The CDR3 covers 12 residues. With 1 base removed from V and 5 bases from J, the gap between germline ends came to 6 bases. The CDR3 sequence: CASSLVGDEQYF. In nucleotides, the CDR3 is TGTGCCAGCAGCTTAGTAGGGGACGAGCAGTACTTC.